This T cell receptor (beta chain) was captured in a study of molecular identifiers for immune sequencing clone quantification. General study findings and limits: A shared barcode on identical TCR molecules could lead to underestimated sizes for highly expanded clones.

This clonotype was seen ten or more times. Its antigen is currently unknown. Naive CD8 T cells were sorted as CD8+CD4-CCR7+CD45RA+. Preparation of the bulk TCR libraries relied on previously described methods and listed TCR primers. MiXCR was run by TCRdb on the PCR reads, yielding one entry per CDR3 protein. The sample comprises fewer than 350,000 distinct CDR3 sequences, over 20% of which are singletons, and over 0.7% rests with the top ten. The length of the CDR3 is 14 residues. In germline, CDR1 is DFQATT, CDR2 SNEGSKA (reference sequence). V was clipped by 5 bases and J by 3 bases, with 17 bases between them.

Sequencing used naive CD8+ T cells from blood, with Jurkat cell RNA spiked in. Subset here: FACS-sorted CD8+CD4-CCR7+CD45RA+ naive T cells. V gene TRBV20-1 combines with J gene TRBJ2-7, with a possible D match to TRBD2 (6 bases). The TCR comes from a human donor in good health. Some libraries in this study had Jurkat cell RNA spiked in. The CDR3 sequence: CSARLGEAFYEQYF. The CDR3 DNA reads as TGCAGTGCTCGACTGGGGGAGGCTTTCTACGAGCAGTACTTC.